This T cell receptor beta chain was documented in a study of beta chain features in type 1 diabetes. This clone was found a few times. The antigen is unknown. Study outcomes and limitations: In every one of the four CD4+ subsets, TCRB CDR3s were moderately but significantly shorter in Type 1 diabetes patients.

Expressed TCRB transcripts got sequenced, as all isolated RNA was reverse transcribed. The method was immunoSEQ multiplex PCR; TCRdb's version includes in-frame clones alone and lacks a portion of them. Of roughly 100,000 clones listed, 28% were seen once; the top ten hold roughly 0.5%. The source material was central memory CD4+ T cells from blood. The sequence was collected from a woman younger than 30 with type 1 diabetes.

The CDR3 coding sequence is TGTGCCAGCAGCGTAGCCTTCGCTCGCGGGAGCTATGCGAACACCGGGGAGCTGTTTTTT. Its protein product is CASSVAFARGSYANTGELFF. This rearrangement joins TRBV9 to TRBJ2-2, with 7 bases lining up with TRBD2. The CDR3 extends over 20 amino acids. The junction had 14 bases not matched to a gene; V was cut back by 0 bases and J by 0 bases. Germline CDR1 reads SGDLS; CDR2 reads YYNGEE.